The 25 T cell receptor beta chains reported below all come from one sample, sequenced in a study of blood T cell repertoires in COVID-19. TCRdb's copy holds only in-frame clones and misses some; the assay was immunoSEQ multiplex PCR. The table shows some 96,000 clones, with approximately 80% occurring only once. Material: peripheral blood. The source of these receptors is a woman between 70 and 85 years old with acute or convalescent COVID-19.

The chain combines TRBV30 with TRBJ2-1; 11 nucleotides match TRBD1. CDR3 length: 14 amino acids. Germline CDR1 GTSNPN, CDR2 SVGIG (reference sequence). The V and J ends lost 3 bases and 8 bases, in that order; junction bases with no gene match: 6. For the CDR3, the DNA is TGTGCCTGGAGACTGGACAGGGGGCGATATGAGCAGTTCTTC. It translates to CAWRLDRGRYEQFF.

About this clone itself: A read error is possible here, since a much larger clone lies one base away. Other DNA sequences in this specimen translate into the identical CDR3. The chain combines TRBV7-2 with TRBJ2-7; 8 bases match TRBD1. The CDR3 extends over 12 amino acids. Germline V gives CDR1 SGHTA, CDR2 FQGNSA. The CDR3 region is CASSRTGREQYF. The CDR3 nucleotides read TGCGCCAGCAGCCGGACAGGGAGGGAGCAGTACTTC. Full variable domain (outside the CDR3, taken from reference TRBV7-2 and TRBJ2-7): GAGVSQSPSNKVTEKGKDVELRCDPISGHTALYWYRQSLGQGLEFLIYFQGNSAPDKSGLPSDRFSAERTGGSVSTLTIQRTQQEDSAVYLCASSRTGREQYFGPGTRLTVT.

V usage is TRBV15 and J usage is TRBJ2-3; the match to TRBD2 covers 11 bases. CDR1 LNHNV and CDR2 YYDKDF come from the germline V gene (reference sequence). The V and J ends lost 2 bases and 4 bases, in that order; junction bases with no gene match: 11. CDR3 size: 18 residues. CDR3 coding DNA: TGTGCCACCAGCAGAATGACTAGCGGGATGGGTCCGGCAGATACGCAGTATTTT. Protein: CATSRMTSGMGPADTQYF.

V is TRBV6-4 and J is TRBJ2-1, with 7 positions matching TRBD1. With 3 bases clipped from V and 1 base from J, the junction kept 6 bases outside the gene matches. Germline values: CDR1 MRHNA, CDR2 SNTAGT. The CDR3 sequence is 16 residues long. The CDR3 nucleotides read TGTGCCAGCAGTGAAGGTGGGACAGTATCCTACAATGAGCAGTTCTTC. The encoded protein is CASSEGGTVSYNEQFF.

This chain connects TRBV4-3 to TRBJ1-1; possible D gene TRBD1, 6 bases. The CDR3 contains 13 residues. The V gene's germline CDR1 is LGHNA and CDR2 YSLEER. V was shortened by 1 base and J by 11 bases, with 14 bases between the two germline ends. CDR3 amino acids: CASSQGGRGDAFF. CDR3 nucleotide sequence: TGCGCCAGCAGCCAAGGTGGGAGGGGGGATGCTTTCTTT.

Comment on this clone: The conserved closing phenylalanine or tryptophan is absent in this CDR3, likely reflecting a read error. The limits of the CDR3 on the DNA are not certain, so only TCRdb's listed CDR3 is given. The rearrangement links TRBV21-1 to TRBJ2-7; no DNA check was done on the table's D call, TRBD1. TRBV21-1 is deemed a pseudogene. A total of 9 residues make up the CDR3, ends included. This chain's CDR3 is CASTGQVPA.

This clone was seen only a few times. V is TRBV5-5 and J is TRBJ2-4; tentatively, D is TRBD1 (6 bases). The CDR3 length is 14 residues. Germline V gene sequence: CDR1 SGHKS, CDR2 YYEKEE (reference sequence). Trimming took off 7 bases at V and 5 bases at J, with 16 bases between the two ends. This CDR3 is CASEGNRVENIQYF. For the CDR3, the DNA is TGTGCCAGCGAAGGGAACAGGGTCGAAAACATTCAGTACTTC.

The CDR3 DNA follows: TGTGCCATCTCCCCCGGACAGGATAATGGCTACACCTTC. This codes for CAISPGQDNGYTF. The chain links TRBV10-3 to TRBJ1-2, with TRBD1 matching over 7 bases. V lost 8 bases, J lost 6 bases, and 9 bases stayed unmatched. Germline CDR1 is ENHRY and CDR2 is SYGVKD. The CDR3 loop spans 13 amino acids.

This chain connects TRBV6-5 to TRBJ1-1; perhaps TRBD1 as D (6 bases). V dropped 6 bases and J dropped 8 bases, with 13 bases sitting between them. This CDR3 has 12 amino acids. CDR1 and CDR2 (germline): MNHEY, SVGAGI. CDR3 DNA sequence: TGTGCCAGCAGACTCCAGGGGTCAGAAGCTTTCTTT. Translated: CASRLQGSEAFF.

The sample holds a few counts of this clone. The V and J genes are TRBV28 and TRBJ2-5; no reliable D call. Trimming left V 5 bases short and J 1 base short, with 14 bases between. CDR3 size: 15 residues. The germline V gene has CDR1 MDHEN and CDR2 SYDVKM. Written as DNA, the CDR3 is TGTGCCAGCAGTGCATGGGCCAAACCCCAAGAGACCCAGTACTTC. Its translation is CASSAWAKPQETQYF.

This sequence joins TRBV5-6 and TRBJ2-6; D remains ambiguous. The germline CDR1 and CDR2 sequences are SGHDT and YYEEEE. V lost 0 bases and J 2 bases, leaving 18 bases between the germline ends. This CDR3 has 19 amino acids. The CDR3 DNA reads as TGTGCCAGCAGCTTGGCCCCCCAAAATTACCGGGCTGGGGCCAACGTCCTGACTTTC. Its translation: CASSLAPQNYRAGANVLTF.

The chain carries TRBV7-9 and TRBJ2-5; 7 nucleotides line up with TRBD1. Germline CDR1 is SEHNR and CDR2 is FQNEAQ (reference sequence). V trimming: 5 bases; J trimming: 6 bases; junction bases outside the gene matches: 6. The length of the CDR3 is 13 residues. The CDR3 spells CASSEQTGKTQYF. The CDR3 DNA reads TGTGCCAGCAGCGAACAGACAGGGAAGACCCAGTACTTC.

The chain joins TRBV18 to TRBJ1-5; a weak D match, TRBD1 (6 bases). Trimming left V 4 bases short and J 5 bases short, with 12 bases between. The CDR3 covers 14 residues. Germline CDR1 KGHSH, CDR2 LQKENI. CDR3 in DNA: TGTGCCAGCTCACAACAGGGAACCGATCAGCCCCAGCATTTT. This translates into CASSQQGTDQPQHF.

The sample holds one count of this clone. The gene calls are TRBV5-1 and TRBJ1-1; a possible D gene is TRBD1 (5 bases). The V gene's germline CDR1 is SGHRS and CDR2 YFSETQ. The CDR3 length is 14 residues. Trimming shortened V by 4 bases and J by 2 bases, and 12 bases separated the two germline ends. CDR3 DNA: TGCGCCAGCAGCCGCGGACATGAAAACACTGAAGCTTTCTTT. Amino acids: CASSRGHENTEAFF.

This chain uses TRBV19 with TRBJ1-5; D is ambiguous. The germline V and J ends were trimmed by 5 bases and 6 bases, with 11 bases remaining between them. Germline V lookup: CDR1 LNHDA, CDR2 SQIVND (reference sequence). The CDR3 loop spans 13 amino acids. CDR3 DNA sequence: TGTGCCAGTAGTCGGATGGCGGGTCAGCCCCAGCATTTT. It codes for CASSRMAGQPQHF. Together with reference TRBV19 and TRBJ1-5, the CDR3 gives the full variable domain: DGGITQSPKYLFRKEGQNVTLSCEQNLNHDAMYWYRQDPGQGLRLIYYSQIVNDFQKGDIAEGYSVSREKKESFPLTVTSAQKNPTAFYLCASSRMAGQPQHFGDGTRLSIL.

The chain has TRBV5-6 and TRBJ2-2; no clear D gene. Germline V gene data show CDR1 as SGHDT and CDR2 as YYEEEE. This CDR3 comprises 14 residues. The V gene lost 0 bases and the J gene lost 2 bases, with 5 bases spanning the gap. The CDR3 protein is CASSLVVNTGELFF. CDR3 DNA: TGTGCCAGCAGCTTGGTCGTCAACACCGGGGAGCTGTTTTTT. The complete variable domain, with remaining parts taken from reference TRBV5-6 and TRBJ2-2, reads DAGVTQSPTHLIKTRGQQVTLRCSPKSGHDTVSWYQQALGQGPQFIFQYYEEEERQRGNFPDRFSGHQFPNYSSELNVNALLLGDSALYLCASSLVVNTGELFFGEGSRLTVL.

This rearrangement joins TRBV6-6 to TRBJ1-5; D gene unclear. CDR1 is MNHNY and CDR2 is SVGAGI in the germline V gene (reference sequence). The V and J ends lost 0 bases and 7 bases respectively, with 13 bases between them. CDR3 size: 15 residues. For the CDR3, the DNA is TGTGCCAGCAGTTACTCGAACCCAGGCTACCAGCCCCAGCATTTT. It is translated as CASSYSNPGYQPQHF.

V usage is TRBV11-2 and J usage is TRBJ1-4, with 8 bases identical to TRBD1. CDR3 length equals 15 residues. CDR1 and CDR2 (germline): SGHAT, FQNNGV. Trimming cost V 3 bases and J 5 bases; bases outside gene matches: 5. In DNA form, the CDR3 reads TGTGCCAGCAGCTTCAGGGGACAGGCAAATGAAAAACTGTTTTTT. Encoded protein: CASSFRGQANEKLFF.

The J gene is TRBJ2-5, the V gene TRBV7-9; 8 bases match TRBD2. The germline CDR1 and CDR2 sequences are SEHNR and FQNEAQ (reference sequence). V dropped 4 bases and J dropped 5; count of bases not matched to a gene: 12. This CDR3 is built from 16 residues. The CDR3 sequence is CASSSPPSGGVETQYF. CDR3 coding DNA: TGTGCCAGCAGCTCCCCCCCGAGCGGGGGAGTGGAGACCCAGTACTTC.

This clone has more than one count but fewer than ten. The chain has TRBV9 and TRBJ2-3, with D maybe TRBD2 (7 bases). The CDR3 runs 17 residues. CDR1 and CDR2 from the germline V gene are SGDLS and YYNGEE. V lost 0 bases and J 1 base, leaving 15 bases between the germline ends. CDR3 region: CASSVESRGRGTDTQYF. The CDR3, as DNA: TGTGCCAGCAGCGTAGAGTCGCGGGGGCGAGGCACAGATACGCAGTATTTT. Filled out from reference TRBV9 and TRBJ2-3, the complete variable domain reads DSGVTQTPKHLITATGQRVTLRCSPRSGDLSVYWYQQSLDQGLQFLIQYYNGEERAKGNILERFSAQQFPDLHSELNLSSLELGDSALYFCASSVESRGRGTDTQYFGPGTRLTVL.

J is TRBJ1-3 and V is TRBV29-1; 8 bases line up with TRBD1. The CDR3 loop spans 13 amino acids. Per germline, CDR1 SQVTM and CDR2 ANQGSEA. The V gene end was trimmed by 8 bases and the J gene end by 2 bases; junction bases not matched to a gene: 5. CDR3 nucleotide sequence: TGCAGCTACAGGACAGGGCCTGGAAACACCATATATTTT. Translating gives CSYRTGPGNTIYF. The variable domain in full, completed from reference TRBV29-1 and TRBJ1-3, reads SAVISQKPSRDICQRGTSLTIQCQVDSQVTMMFWYRQQPGQSLTLIATANQGSEATYESGFVIDKFPISRPNLTFSTLTVSNMSPEDSSIYLCSYRTGPGNTIYFGEGSWLTVV.

This clone was seen more than once but under ten times. The chain joins TRBV2 to TRBJ1-6; D might be TRBD1 (5 bases). The CDR3 length is 13 residues. Germline CDR1 reads SNHLY; CDR2 reads FYNNEI. V shed 9 bases and J shed 8 bases, with 14 bases lying between them. The CDR3 coding sequence is TGTGCCAGATTAGTGAGCAGGGATTCACCCCTCCACTTT. The encoded protein is CARLVSRDSPLHF.

About this clone: This sample includes further DNA sequences coding for the same CDR3. The rearrangement links TRBV27 to TRBJ2-3; 7 bases agree with TRBD1. V lost 2 bases to trimming and J lost 5 bases; unmatched junction nucleotides: 4. Germline V lookup: CDR1 MNHEY, CDR2 SMNVEV (reference sequence). This CDR3 has 14 amino acids. The DNA of the CDR3 is TGTGCCAGCAGTTTAAACAGGGGTCAAGATACGCAGTATTTT. Translating it yields CASSLNRGQDTQYF.

The genes are TRBV10-3 and TRBJ1-6, with TRBD1 matching 9 bases. J lost 7 bases, V lost 8 bases, and 3 bases had no gene match. The CDR3 is made up of 13 amino acids. The germline V gene encodes CDR1 ENHRY and CDR2 SYGVKD. CDR3 in amino acids: CAIQGQGNSPLHF. The DNA of the CDR3 is TGTGCCATCCAGGGACAGGGAAATTCACCCCTCCACTTT.

The chain is built from TRBV19 and TRBJ1-3; D not resolved. There are 15 residues in the CDR3. The germline gives CDR1 LNHDA, CDR2 SQIVND (reference sequence). V lost 3 bases to trimming and J lost 0 bases, with 9 bases between them. The CDR3: CASSIPGSSGNTIYF. The CDR3 DNA sequence: TGTGCCAGTAGTATCCCGGGGAGCTCTGGAAACACCATATATTTT.